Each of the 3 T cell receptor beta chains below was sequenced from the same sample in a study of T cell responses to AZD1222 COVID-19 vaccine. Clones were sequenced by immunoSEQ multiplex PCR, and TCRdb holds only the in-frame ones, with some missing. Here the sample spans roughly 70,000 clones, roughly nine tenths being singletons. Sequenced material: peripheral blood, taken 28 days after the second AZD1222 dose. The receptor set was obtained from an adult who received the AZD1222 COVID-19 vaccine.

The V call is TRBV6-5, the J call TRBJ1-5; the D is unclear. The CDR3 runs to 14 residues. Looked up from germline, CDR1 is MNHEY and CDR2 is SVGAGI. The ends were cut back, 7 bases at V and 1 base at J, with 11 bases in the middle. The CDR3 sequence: CASILHVSNQPQHF. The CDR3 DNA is TGTGCCAGCATTCTCCACGTAAGCAATCAGCCCCAGCATTTT.

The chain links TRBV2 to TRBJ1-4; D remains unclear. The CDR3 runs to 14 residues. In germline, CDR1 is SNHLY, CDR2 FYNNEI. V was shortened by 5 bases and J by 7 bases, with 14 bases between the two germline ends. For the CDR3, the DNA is TGTGCCAGCAGTTTCGAGGGCGCGGGTGAAAAACTGTTTTTT. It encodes CASSFEGAGEKLFF.

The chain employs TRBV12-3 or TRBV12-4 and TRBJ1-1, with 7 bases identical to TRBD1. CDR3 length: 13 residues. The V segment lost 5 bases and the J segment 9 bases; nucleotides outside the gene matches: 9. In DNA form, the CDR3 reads TGTGCCAGCAGTCCTACACCACAGGGGCAAGCTTTCTTT. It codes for CASSPTPQGQAFF.